This entry concerns a single T cell receptor beta chain. As yet, its antigen is unknown. All TRB cDNA libraries came from 5' RACE performed with UMI labels. Reanalyzing the 5' RACE reads, TCRdb keeps one entry per CDR3 protein, without DNA. The sample holds about 120,000 distinct CDR3 sequences. The CDR3 is 16 residues long. In germline, CDR1 is SQVTM, CDR2 ANQGSEA. The data were taken from a study of CXCR3-negative and CXCR3-positive naive CD8 T cells. Study results and caveats: Fresh PBMCs went into most assays, and CXCR3 expression partly declined after cryopreservation. A higher hydrophobicity marked the TRB CDR3s of CXCR3-positive naive cells versus CXCR3-negative naive cells.

The sequencing input was naive CXCR3- CD8+ T cells from blood. Subset here: CD45RO-CCR7+CD27+CD95- naive CD8+ T cells lacking CXCR3 (TNR3-). V usage is TRBV29-1 and J usage is TRBJ2-1; lacking DNA, the TRBD1 call made by TCRdb goes unchecked. This TCR came from a human donor in good health. Some clones in this sample may be carry-over from other donors' samples. The CDR3 protein is CSVSMYDRPSADEQFF.